Sequencing of this T cell receptor (beta chain) was carried out in a study of identical twins. TCRdb re-derived calls from the 5' RACE reads in MiXCR, one entry per CDR3 protein. The sample lists 400,000 to 550,000 distinct CDR3 sequences; about 20% were seen once. Findings and limits, study-wide: Out-of-frame alpha sequences common to twins were enriched for low generation probability. It was possible that invariant MAIT and iNKT cells partly confounded the zero-insertion analyses. Out-of-frame TCR alpha sharing in monozygotic twins exceeded recombination model predictions. High-abundance cord blood beta clonotypes had fewer insertions; memory repertoires showed none.

The CDR3 loop spans 18 amino acids. V lost 2 bases and J lost 1; bases outside the gene matches: 5. This clonotype appeared a few times. As yet, its antigen is unknown. The sample also formed part of further work on T cells expressing NK-cell markers.

The J gene is TRBJ2-3, the V gene TRBV12-3 or TRBV12-4, with 14 positions matching TRBD2. Sequences were obtained from CD4+ T cells sorted from blood. This receptor was taken from a woman aged 18-29 years in good health. CDR3 nucleotide sequence: TGTGCCAGCAGTTTAATGGGACTAGCGGGGGTGGGCACAGATACGCAGTATTTT. It codes for CASSLMGLAGVGTDTQYF.